This T cell receptor (beta chain) was identified during a study of patients and donors after allogeneic stem cell transplantation. TCRdb recomputed calls from the RT-PCR reads with MiXCR, one row per CDR3 protein. The repertoire holds about 960,000 distinct CDR3 sequences, about a sixth seen once, with 5.5% to 6.5% in the top ten. The CDR3 is 18 amino acids. Per the germline V gene, CDR1 is SGHRS and CDR2 is YFSETQ. Losses at the gene ends were 0 bases for V and 4 bases for J; bases not matched to a gene: 15. This chain uses TRBV5-1 with TRBJ1-2, with TRBD1 identical over 7 bases. This clonotype originated in a human donor who was either an allogeneic HSCT recipient or a stem cell or donor lymphocyte infusion donor (not recorded which). It is not recorded whose cells these are; they may come from a transplant donor. Source material: blood, either unsorted or a sorted T cell fraction (not recorded which). DNA of the CDR3: TGCGCCAGCAGCTTGGAAGGGACAGCCGGGAAGTTGATCTATGGCTACACCTTC. Translating gives CASSLEGTAGKLIYGYTF.